This TCR beta chain was recovered during a study of T cell responses to AZD1222 COVID-19 vaccine. Broader study findings: Only a handful of AZD1222 recipients, five to seven in all, had baseline seropositivity.

Method: immunoSEQ multiplex PCR; TCRdb's copy keeps in-frame clones and lacks some. The table has around 110,000 clones, about 90% seen once. Per the germline V gene, CDR1 is MDHEN and CDR2 is SYDVKM. The J segment lost 3 bases and the V segment lost 5 bases, leaving 7 bases of the junction unmatched. This CDR3 has 15 residues. A note on this clone: What it binds is unknown.

This chain joins TRBV28 and TRBJ2-3; the match to TRBD2 covers 8 bases. The sequence came from an adult who received the AZD1222 COVID-19 vaccine. The material sequenced was peripheral blood, taken 28 days after the second AZD1222 dose. The CDR3: CASSLLERGTDTQYF. CDR3 DNA: TGTGCCAGCAGTCTCCTCGAGCGGGGGACAGATACGCAGTATTTT. The full variable domain, in which reference TRBV28 and TRBJ2-3 provide the parts outside the CDR3, is DVKVTQSSRYLVKRTGEKVFLECVQDMDHENMFWYRQDPGLGLRLIYFSYDVKMKEKGDIPEGYSVSREKKERFSLILESASTNQTSMYLCASSLLERGTDTQYFGPGTRLTVL.